These 22 T cell receptor beta chains were all obtained from the same sample, sequenced in a study of Ad26.COV2.S vaccination and SARS-CoV-2 variants. Treatment specified: 15 to 20 received Ad26.COV2.S at low or high dose, single or two shots; about 5 received placebo; per-sample allocation not given. Repertoires come from day 63 after the first vaccine or placebo injection. Measured with immunoSEQ multiplex PCR; TCRdb has only the in-frame clones, and not every one. The data show some 330,000 clones, 85% to 90% seen once. The source was peripheral blood, collected in a trial of Ad26.COV2.S vaccine versus placebo. These receptors came from a person aged 18-65 years who received the Ad26.COV2.S COVID-19 vaccine or a placebo.

The chain couples TRBV3-1 (or the pseudogene TRBV3-2) to TRBJ2-7, with D perhaps being TRBD1 or TRBD2 (5 bases each). V was pared by 4 bases and J by 3 bases, with 10 bases between. The CDR3 runs 13 residues. Per the germline V gene, CDR1 is LGHDT and CDR2 is YNNKEL (reference sequence). CDR3: CASSPGPDYEQYV. In nucleotides, the CDR3 is TGTGCCAGCAGCCCGGGACCAGACTACGAGCAGTACGTC.

The chain recombines TRBV9 with TRBJ1-5; 8 nucleotides agree with TRBD1. Germline V gene sequence: CDR1 SGDLS, CDR2 YYNGEE. With V trimmed by 3 bases and J by 3 bases, 5 bases remained unmatched. The CDR3 loop spans 15 amino acids. CDR3 sequence: CASSAGTGYNQPQHF. Here the CDR3 DNA reads TGTGCCAGCAGCGCCGGGACAGGTTACAATCAGCCCCAGCATTTT.

This chain connects TRBV5-1 to TRBJ1-3; D not resolved. The CDR3 covers 14 residues. The germline V and J ends were trimmed by 6 bases and 1 base, with 11 bases remaining between them. Germline V gene sequence: CDR1 SGHRS, CDR2 YFSETQ. CDR3 sequence: CASKEDYSGNTIYF. The DNA for the CDR3 is TGCGCCAGCAAAGAGGACTATTCTGGAAACACCATATATTTT.

V usage is TRBV5-4 and J usage is TRBJ1-4; 7 nucleotides match TRBD1. This CDR3 spans 14 amino acids. Germline V gene lookup returns CDR1 SGHNT and CDR2 YYREEE (reference sequence). Trimming cost V 4 bases and J 8 bases; bases outside gene matches: 8. As DNA, the CDR3 is TGTGCCAGCAGCGAGGGGGCGCGAGAGGAAAAACTGTTTTTT. Translated: CASSEGAREEKLFF. Together with reference TRBV5-4 and TRBJ1-4, the CDR3 gives the full variable domain: ETGVTQSPTHLIKTRGQQVTLRCSSQSGHNTVSWYQQALGQGPQFIFQYYREEENGRGNFPPRFSGLQFPNYSSELNVNALELDDSALYLCASSEGAREEKLFFGSGTQLSVL.

This clone was found a few times. The CDR3 bases are TGTGCCAGTAGGGGGGACTTTAGCAATCAGCCCCAGCATTTT. Translated, it gives CASRGDFSNQPQHF. The genes are TRBV19 and TRBJ1-5; D might be TRBD1 (5 bases). The V end was cut by 6 bases, the J end by 0 bases, with 9 bases between. Per the germline V gene, CDR1 is LNHDA and CDR2 is SQIVND (reference sequence). This CDR3 comprises 14 residues.

This clone appeared a single time. V usage is TRBV19 and J usage is TRBJ2-1; D call uncertain. CDR1 and CDR2 (germline): LNHDA, SQIVND (reference sequence). V dropped 5 bases and J dropped 5 bases, with 19 bases sitting between them. This CDR3 has 16 residues. The CDR3 DNA is TGTGCCAGTAGTCCGGTCATGGGCCTTGAGAACAATGAGCAGTTCTTC. This encodes CASSPVMGLENNEQFF. Combining the CDR3 with reference TRBV19 and TRBJ2-1 gives the whole variable domain DGGITQSPKYLFRKEGQNVTLSCEQNLNHDAMYWYRQDPGQGLRLIYYSQIVNDFQKGDIAEGYSVSREKKESFPLTVTSAQKNPTAFYLCASSPVMGLENNEQFFGPGTRLTVL.

In nucleotides, the CDR3 is TGTGCCAGCAGCCAGGGGACAGGGAATGAAAAACTGTTTTTT. Encoded protein: CASSQGTGNEKLFF. This rearrangement joins TRBV13 to TRBJ1-4; 9 nucleotides align to TRBD1. The CDR3 is 14 amino acids. Losses at the gene ends were 5 bases for V and 5 bases for J; bases not matched to a gene: 3. From germline, CDR1 is PRHDT and CDR2 FYEKMQ (reference sequence).

This clone was seen once. The rearrangement links TRBV7-9 to TRBJ1-1; D might be TRBD1 (5 bases). The germline V gene encodes CDR1 SEHNR and CDR2 FQNEAQ (reference sequence). There are 16 residues in the CDR3. Trimming pared 5 bases from V and 0 bases from J, leaving 16 bases between. CDR3 loop: CASSDTSGGLNTEAFF. The CDR3 DNA reads TGTGCCAGCAGCGACACCTCTGGGGGGTTGAACACTGAAGCTTTCTTT.

The rearrangement joins TRBV7-9 to TRBJ2-5, with D perhaps TRBD1 (6 bases). CDR3 length: 17 residues. V shed 3 bases and J shed 2 bases, with 19 bases lying between them. The germline gives CDR1 SEHNR, CDR2 FQNEAQ (reference sequence). The CDR3 DNA reads as TGTGCCAGCAGCTTCAGTTACGGGACACCGGAGCAAGAGACCCAGTACTTC. Encoded protein: CASSFSYGTPEQETQYF. Supplemented by reference TRBV7-9 and TRBJ2-5, the full variable domain reads DTGVSQNPRHKITKRGQNVTFRCDPISEHNRLYWYRQTLGQGPEFLTYFQNEAQLEKSRLLSDRFSAERPKGSFSTLEIQRTEQGDSAMYLCASSFSYGTPEQETQYFGPGTRLLVL.

The chain carries TRBV6-5 and TRBJ2-1, with D possibly matching TRBD1 (6 bases). Trimming pared 10 bases from V and 5 bases from J, leaving 6 bases between. Germline values: CDR1 MNHEY, CDR2 SVGAGI. This CDR3 contains 10 residues. The CDR3 here is CATGDNEQFF. The CDR3 DNA sequence: TGTGCCACAGGGGACAATGAGCAGTTCTTC.

This clone occurred once. The sample holds other DNA sequences that translate to the same CDR3. The chain links TRBV18 to TRBJ1-1; D perhaps matches TRBD1 (6 bases). The germline V and J ends were trimmed by 2 bases and 0 bases, with 7 bases remaining between them. CDR1 is KGHSH and CDR2 is LQKENI in the germline V gene. This CDR3 comprises 14 residues. CDR3 sequence (DNA): TGTGCCAGCTCACCAGGACAGATGAACACTGAAGCTTTCTTT. It is translated as CASSPGQMNTEAFF.

V is TRBV12-5 and J is TRBJ1-2; D gene unclear. The CDR3 contains 14 residues. Germline V CDR1 and CDR2: LGHNT, FRNRAP. Trimming cost V 5 bases and J 6 bases, with 16 bases left between them. In nucleotides, the CDR3 is TGTGCTAGTGGTCCCCCTTTGAGTCGGAATGGCTACACCTTC. It is translated as CASGPPLSRNGYTF.

This chain uses TRBV4-1 with TRBJ2-3; 7 bases fit TRBD2. V lost 8 bases to trimming and J lost 6 bases; unmatched junction nucleotides: 17. CDR1 and CDR2 (germline): MGHRA, YSYEKL. The CDR3 is 16 amino acids. CDR3 amino acids: CASRLGTTSISDTQYF. In DNA, the CDR3 is TGCGCCAGCCGTCTTGGGACGACTAGCATCTCGGATACGCAGTATTTT.

The J gene is TRBJ2-3, the V gene TRBV7-2, with 7 bases identical to TRBD2. Trimming at V came to 1 base and at J to 1 base, leaving 2 bases not matched to a gene. This CDR3 contains 15 residues. CDR1 and CDR2 (germline): SGHTA, FQGNSA. CDR3 residues: CASSLVGGGTDTQYF. DNA for the CDR3: TGTGCCAGCAGCTTAGTGGGAGGGGGCACAGATACGCAGTATTTT.

The V and J genes are TRBV6-6 and TRBJ1-2, with TRBD1 matching 7 bases. The CDR3 consists of 13 residues. Germline V gives CDR1 MNHNY, CDR2 SVGAGI (reference sequence). Unmatched junction bases numbered 7, after V lost 8 bases and J lost 4 bases. In nucleotides, the CDR3 is TGTGCCAGCGCTAGGGACAGCCTCTATGGCTACACCTTC. Protein product: CASARDSLYGYTF.

The count of this clone is one. This sequence joins TRBV7-2 and TRBJ1-1; weak D call: TRBD1 (6 bases). CDR1 SGHTA and CDR2 FQGNSA come from the germline V gene. The CDR3 is made up of 13 amino acids. V lost 6 bases and J 3 bases, leaving 11 bases between the germline ends. CDR3 bases: TGTGCCAGCAGTGGGAACAGGGACACTGAAGCTTTCTTT. It translates to CASSGNRDTEAFF.

This sequence joins TRBV20-1 and TRBJ2-1; 11 nucleotides agree with TRBD2. CDR3 length: 15 amino acids. J was trimmed by 7 bases and V by 3 bases; bases with no gene match: 8. Germline V lookup: CDR1 DFQATT, CDR2 SNEGSKA (reference sequence). The CDR3 protein is CSASRPSGRRNEQFF. The CDR3 nucleotides are TGCAGTGCTAGTAGACCTAGCGGGAGGCGGAATGAGCAGTTCTTC.

The rearrangement joins TRBV29-1 to TRBJ1-1; no firm D call. This CDR3 is 13 amino acids long. CDR1 SQVTM and CDR2 ANQGSEA come from the germline V gene. Deletions cut 2 bases from V and 1 base from J, with 8 bases between. As DNA, the CDR3 is TGCAGCGTTGAAAACCGACAGAACACTGAAGCTTTCTTT. This encodes CSVENRQNTEAFF.

This chain connects TRBV9 to TRBJ2-1; 10 bases are shared with TRBD2. The length of the CDR3 is 15 residues. V dropped 0 bases and J dropped 7; count of bases not matched to a gene: 4. Looked up from germline, CDR1 is SGDLS and CDR2 is YYNGEE. The CDR3 reads CASSVGTSGKNEQFF. The DNA of the CDR3 is TGTGCCAGCAGCGTAGGGACTAGCGGTAAAAATGAGCAGTTCTTC. Variable domain in full (rest from reference TRBV9 and TRBJ2-1): DSGVTQTPKHLITATGQRVTLRCSPRSGDLSVYWYQQSLDQGLQFLIQYYNGEERAKGNILERFSAQQFPDLHSELNLSSLELGDSALYFCASSVGTSGKNEQFFGPGTRLTVL.

The chain uses TRBV28 and TRBJ1-3, with D perhaps TRBD1 (6 bases). This CDR3 contains 15 residues. Per germline, CDR1 MDHEN and CDR2 SYDVKM. Trimming left V 6 bases short and J 0 bases short, with 12 bases between. The CDR3 here is CASRKQGYSGNTIYF. CDR3 sequence (DNA): TGTGCCAGCAGAAAACAGGGATACTCTGGAAACACCATATATTTT.

The genes are TRBV4-1 and TRBJ2-3; the match to TRBD2 covers 9 bases. The CDR3 is 15 amino acids. Germline V gene lookup returns CDR1 MGHRA and CDR2 YSYEKL. Trimming removed 1 base from V and 5 bases from J; junction bases left unmatched: 4. The CDR3 region has the DNA TGCGCCAGCAGCCAAGTAGCGGGAGACGGAGATACGCAGTATTTT. Protein sequence: CASSQVAGDGDTQYF.

In this sample, this clone turned up a few times. The V call is TRBV28, the J call TRBJ1-6, with no clear D. This CDR3 region has 11 residues. The germline CDR1 and CDR2 sequences are MDHEN and SYDVKM. Trimming took 7 bases from V and 10 from J, leaving 8 bases between them. Here the CDR3 DNA reads TGTGCCAGCACTTTGGGCTCACCCCTCCACTTT. This codes for CASTLGSPLHF.